The next 4 T cell receptor beta chains were all read from a single sample in a study of shared clonotypes between healthy human individuals. Assay: immunoSEQ multiplex PCR; the TCRdb copy retains only in-frame clones and omits some. The repertoire holds around 2.1 million clones, with 90% to 97% as singletons. Sequenced: naive CD4+ T cells sorted from blood. Subset indicated: CD45RA+ positively selected. These receptors were collected from a man aged 18 to 30 in good health.

This clone was observed a few times. The chain links TRBV5-1 to TRBJ1-6, with 9 positions matching TRBD1. This CDR3 is built from 15 residues. V shed 4 bases, J shed 7 bases, and the junction held 6 bases outside the gene matches. The germline V gene has CDR1 SGHRS and CDR2 YFSETQ. The CDR3 here is CASSVDTGGNSPLHF. The CDR3 DNA reads TGCGCCAGCAGCGTAGATACAGGGGGCAATTCACCCCTCCACTTT.

The chain carries TRBV29-1 and TRBJ2-7, with 10 bases aligning to TRBD1. CDR1 and CDR2 (germline): SQVTM, ANQGSEA. The length of the CDR3 is 13 residues. The V segment lost 6 bases and the J segment 4 bases; nucleotides outside the gene matches: 6. The CDR3 protein is CSVGTGASYEQYF. CDR3 in DNA: TGCAGCGTCGGGACAGGGGCTTCGTACGAGCAGTACTTC.

The chain recombines TRBV11-2 with TRBJ2-3; 11 nucleotides align to TRBD2. Germline values: CDR1 SGHAT, CDR2 FQNNGV. Unmatched junction bases numbered 3, after V lost 3 bases and J lost 1 base. This CDR3 spans 16 amino acids. DNA for the CDR3: TGTGCCAGCAGCTTTCTAGCGGGAGGAGGCACAGATACGCAGTATTTT. Its protein product is CASSFLAGGGTDTQYF.

The chain uses TRBV6-1 and TRBJ1-5; tentative D call: TRBD1 (5 bases). This CDR3 has 15 amino acids. Trimming shortened V by 6 bases and J by 4 bases, and 16 bases separated the two germline ends. The germline CDR1 and CDR2 sequences are MNHNS and SASEGT. The CDR3 region has the DNA TGTGCCAGCAGAGGTACGGGGACTTCAAATCAGCCCCAGCATTTT. Protein product: CASRGTGTSNQPQHF.